Below are 30 T cell receptor beta chains sequenced from a single sample in a study of T cells in Graves' hyperthyroidism and ophthalmopathy (dated by TCRdb to the late 2010s). Library construction relied on multiplex PCR. Sequencing was performed on an Illumina HiSeq 2000. TCR beta CDR3 regions were amplified from RNA transcripts. For the first round of RT-PCR on the TCR CDR3, the HTBI primer set was used together with the Qiagen OneStep RT-PCR kit. The public reads were reanalyzed by TCRdb: fastp trimming at Q25, MiXCR alignment, in-frame beta chains only. One record per CDR3 amino acid sequence lists the most common genes and DNA. The sample data list approximately 560,000 distinct CDR3 sequences, and roughly 14% of these were observed just once. Jointly, the top ten make up 7.3% of the sample. Input material: blood. All receptors derive from a woman aged 25 to 39 with Graves' hyperthyroidism.

V gene TRBV10-3 combines with J gene TRBJ2-1; D possibly corresponds to TRBD2 (6 bases). Germline CDR1 and CDR2: ENHRY and SYGVKD. With 4 bases removed from V and 9 bases from J, the gap between germline ends came to 19 bases. The CDR3 covers 15 residues. CDR3 amino acids: CAISASLVMGGEQFF. The CDR3 DNA follows: TGTGCCATCAGTGCCTCACTAGTGATGGGGGGTGAGCAGTTCTTC.

Ten or more counts support this clonotype. CDR3 coding DNA: TGCGCCAGTGGAGACACAGGGGGGAACACTGAAGCTTTCTTT. Its protein is CASGDTGGNTEAFF. V usage is TRBV5-1 and J usage is TRBJ1-1; 8 bases are a match to TRBD1. The CDR3 length is 14 residues. Trimming at V came to 8 bases and at J to 1 base, leaving 7 bases not matched to a gene. Germline CDR1 SGHRS, CDR2 YFSETQ.

The table lists this clonotype with many counts. The rearrangement uses TRBV30 and TRBJ2-1, with no clear D. Germline CDR1 is GTSNPN and CDR2 is SVGIG (reference sequence). The CDR3 extends over 11 amino acids. Trimming took off 0 bases at V and 6 bases at J, with 3 bases between the two ends. CDR3 coding DNA: TGTGCCTGGAGTGTCCTCAATGAGCAGTTCTTC. Translation gives CAWSVLNEQFF.

This clonotype has at least ten counts. The J gene is TRBJ2-1, the V gene TRBV6-5; D remains unclear. The CDR3 is made up of 16 amino acids. V lost 1 base and J lost 7, with 17 bases in between. Germline loops: CDR1 MNHEY, CDR2 SVGAGI. The CDR3 loop is CASSYLSIRASNEQFF. CDR3 in DNA: TGTGCCAGCAGTTACTTATCAATTAGGGCCTCGAATGAGCAGTTCTTC.

The chain employs TRBV9 and TRBJ2-7, with 14 bases identical to TRBD2. This CDR3 is built from 15 residues. V lost 2 bases, J lost 5 bases, and 3 bases stayed unmatched. The V gene's germline CDR1 is SGDLS and CDR2 YYNGEE. Here the CDR3 reads CASSVGLAGVHEQYF. CDR3 coding DNA: TGTGCCAGCAGCGTGGGACTAGCGGGAGTTCACGAGCAGTACTTC.

This clonotype was recorded at least ten times. The rearrangement joins TRBV29-1 to TRBJ2-7; D is perhaps TRBD2 (5 bases). The V and J ends lost 2 bases and 0 bases respectively, with 17 bases between them. This CDR3 contains 16 residues. Germline CDR1 is SQVTM and CDR2 is ANQGSEA. CDR3 in amino acids: CSVEHLAGTSSYEQYF. CDR3 bases: TGCAGCGTTGAACACCTGGCAGGTACTAGCTCCTACGAGCAGTACTTC.

This clonotype was counted at least ten times. The rearrangement uses TRBV28 and TRBJ1-4; 9 bases are a match to TRBD1. The junction had 4 bases not matched to a gene; V was cut back by 8 bases and J by 6 bases. CDR3 length: 13 residues. CDR1 and CDR2 (germline): MDHEN, SYDVKM. Here the CDR3 reads CASRDRADEKLFF. In nucleotides, the CDR3 is TGTGCCAGCCGGGACAGGGCGGATGAAAAACTGTTTTTT.

In the case of this clonotype: This could be a read error, since a much larger clone is one nucleotide away. The chain employs TRBV2 and TRBJ1-4; weak D call: TRBD1 (5 bases). CDR3 length equals 15 residues. The V gene's germline CDR1 is SNHLY and CDR2 FYNNEI. Trimming left V 2 bases short and J 6 bases short, with 13 bases between. CDR3 region: CASSEIVAGHEKLFF. CDR3 DNA: TGTGCCAGCAGTGAAATCGTGGCAGGGCATGAAAAACTGTTTTTT.

This clonotype showed up many times. The V gene is TRBV18, the J gene TRBJ2-7; D remains ambiguous. V was pared by 0 bases and J by 4 bases, with 13 bases between. The CDR3 runs 15 residues. The germline V gene has CDR1 KGHSH and CDR2 LQKENI. CDR3 DNA sequence: TGTGCCAGCTCACCACCTGACACCGCCCCATACGAGCAGTACTTC. This gives the protein CASSPPDTAPYEQYF.

This clonotype has ten or more counts. CDR3 DNA: TGTGCCAGCACCCACGGGCTTAGGGGCGAGCAGTACTTC. Translated: CASTHGLRGEQYF. This rearrangement joins TRBV6-1 to TRBJ2-7; weak D call: TRBD1 (5 bases). Between the trimmed V and J ends, which lost 7 bases and 6 bases, there was a span of 16 bases. The CDR3 covers 13 residues. Germline V CDR1 and CDR2: MNHNS, SASEGT.

This clonotype occurred many times. The rearrangement joins TRBV9 to TRBJ1-2, with D perhaps TRBD1 (6 bases). The CDR3 length is 14 residues. V dropped 0 bases and J dropped 6 bases, with 12 bases sitting between them. Germline loops: CDR1 SGDLS, CDR2 YYNGEE. The CDR3 DNA sequence: TGTGCCAGCAGCGTAGACCCGACAGGTCATGGCTACACCTTC. It translates to CASSVDPTGHGYTF.

This sequence joins TRBV5-1 and TRBJ1-5; no definite D call. The CDR3 is made up of 15 amino acids. Trimming removed 5 bases at V and 5 bases at J, with 17 bases between. Germline V CDR1 and CDR2: SGHRS, YFSETQ. CDR3 sequence: CASSKMGYFYQPQHF. The CDR3 DNA reads TGCGCCAGCAGTAAGATGGGGTACTTTTATCAGCCCCAGCATTTT.

There are many counts of this clonotype. The CDR3 coding sequence is TGTGCCAGCAGCTTTGGCGGGAGTACCTACAATGAGCAGTTCTTC. This codes for CASSFGGSTYNEQFF. V gene TRBV7-2 combines with J gene TRBJ2-1; 7 bases align to TRBD2. This CDR3 is 15 amino acids long. V shed 3 bases, J shed 2 bases, and the junction held 4 bases outside the gene matches. Germline CDR1 and CDR2: SGHTA and FQGNSA. The full variable domain, its missing parts supplied by reference TRBV7-2 and TRBJ2-1, is GAGVSQSPSNKVTEKGKDVELRCDPISGHTALYWYRQSLGQGLEFLIYFQGNSAPDKSGLPSDRFSAERTGGSVSTLTIQRTQQEDSAVYLCASSFGGSTYNEQFFGPGTRLTVL.

This chain links TRBV20-1 with TRBJ2-5; 8 nucleotides agree with TRBD2. Unmatched junction bases numbered 11, after V lost 6 bases and J lost 5 bases. CDR3 length equals 14 residues. Germline V gene data show CDR1 as DFQATT and CDR2 as SNEGSKA (reference sequence). DNA of the CDR3: TGCAGTGCCTTGGGAGCGGGAGCCTATGAGACCCAGTACTTC. This translates into CSALGAGAYETQYF.

Ten or more counts support this clonotype. CDR3 residues: CASSSAQGNTIYF. CDR3 bases: TGTGCCAGCAGCTCCGCGCAAGGAAACACCATATATTTT. The chain combines TRBV12-3 or TRBV12-4 with TRBJ1-3; no firm D call. Trimming pared 6 bases from V and 4 bases from J, leaving 10 bases between. This CDR3 is 13 amino acids long.

CDR3: CASSPTSGRSNTQYF. The CDR3 region has the DNA TGTGCCAGCAGTCCGACTAGCGGGAGATCAAATACGCAGTATTTT. The V call is TRBV6-1, the J call TRBJ2-3, with 12 bases that match TRBD2. CDR3 length: 15 amino acids. V shed 5 bases and J 7 bases; nucleotides not matched to a gene: 7. Germline V gene sequence: CDR1 MNHNS, CDR2 SASEGT.

This clonotype occurred a few times. The chain carries TRBV3-1 and TRBJ1-2; D ambiguous. Between the trimmed V and J ends, which lost 3 bases and 3 bases, there was a span of 11 bases. The CDR3 is made up of 14 amino acids. The V gene's germline CDR1 is LGHDT and CDR2 YNNKEL (reference sequence). Here the CDR3 DNA reads TGTGCCAGCAGCCAGGTTGGCAATGACTATGGCTACACCTTC. It is translated as CASSQVGNDYGYTF.

The gene calls are TRBV7-9 and TRBJ2-1; a possible D gene is TRBD2 (5 bases). V was shortened by 11 bases and J by 7 bases, with 24 bases between the two germline ends. CDR1 SEHNR and CDR2 FQNEAQ come from the germline V gene (reference sequence). The CDR3 loop spans 15 amino acids. In nucleotides, the CDR3 is TGTGCCTTACTACCCTCTGGAGGTTATTTGAATGAGCAGTTCTTC. Protein sequence: CALLPSGGYLNEQFF.

This clonotype was detected many times. Here the CDR3 DNA reads TGCAGTGCTAGAGACGGGATAGCGCTAGCCTACGAGCAGTACTTC. Residues: CSARDGIALAYEQYF. The J gene is TRBJ2-7, the V gene TRBV20-1; TRBD2 is a possible D gene (5 bases). From germline, CDR1 is DFQATT and CDR2 SNEGSKA (reference sequence). V lost 0 bases and J 2 bases, leaving 14 bases between the germline ends. The CDR3 extends over 15 amino acids.

The rearrangement uses TRBV7-9 and TRBJ1-5, with D unclear. CDR1 SEHNR and CDR2 FQNEAQ come from the germline V gene (reference sequence). The germline V and J ends were trimmed by 9 bases and 0 bases, with 24 bases remaining between them. This CDR3 spans 18 amino acids. The CDR3 loop reads CASSTDGALPYSNQPQHF. For the CDR3, the DNA is TGTGCCAGTAGTACGGACGGAGCCCTCCCTTATAGCAATCAGCCCCAGCATTTT.

The V call is TRBV24-1, the J call TRBJ2-1; D is perhaps TRBD2 (5 bases). The CDR3 totals 15 residues. The germline V gene has CDR1 KGHDR and CDR2 SFDVKD. Trimming shortened V by 5 bases and J by 0 bases, and 10 bases separated the two germline ends. The CDR3 here is CATSATRGSYNEQFF. CDR3 coding DNA: TGTGCCACCAGTGCCACTAGAGGCTCCTACAATGAGCAGTTCTTC.

A single count supports this clonotype. One junction end does not reproduce the germline sequence, and a read error may be involved. The CDR3 sequence: CASSLLRGAIERLFF. The CDR3 bases are TGTGCCAGCAGCTTATTGCGAGGGGCGATTGAAAGACTGTTTTTT. The chain has TRBV7-3 and TRBJ1-4; possibly TRBD1 for D (5 bases). CDR3 length: 15 residues. Germline values: CDR1 SGHTA, CDR2 FQGTGA.

The V call is TRBV11-2, the J call TRBJ2-1; D remains ambiguous. V was trimmed by 5 bases and J by 11 bases, leaving 13 bases between them. Germline V gene sequence: CDR1 SGHAT, CDR2 FQNNGV. CDR3 length equals 12 residues. This CDR3 reads CASSLYGVKQFF. Written as DNA, the CDR3 is TGTGCCAGCAGCCTATATGGCGTTAAGCAGTTCTTC.

This clonotype came up a few times. This sequence joins TRBV5-1 and TRBJ2-7, with TRBD2 identical over 10 bases. Germline trimming cut 3 bases from V and 1 base from J; bases unmatched to any gene: 10. The V gene's germline CDR1 is SGHRS and CDR2 YFSETQ. This CDR3 has 17 amino acids. The chain's CDR3 is CASSSGTSEKESYEQYF. The CDR3 bases are TGCGCCAGCAGCTCCGGGACTAGCGAAAAGGAATCCTACGAGCAGTACTTC.

This clonotype was counted a few times. A much larger clonotype is one base distant, so this may be a read error. V gene TRBV20-1 combines with J gene TRBJ2-7, with D possibly being TRBD1 (6 bases). In germline, CDR1 is DFQATT, CDR2 SNEGSKA (reference sequence). This CDR3 is built from 16 residues. Trimming shortened V by 3 bases and J by 0 bases, and 18 bases separated the two germline ends. The CDR3 sequence is CSASGLTGTNSYEQYF. CDR3 sequence (DNA): TGCAGTGCTAGCGGCCTGACCGGGACAAACTCCTACGAGCAGTACTTC.

This clonotype was detected many times. In DNA form, the CDR3 reads TGTGCCAGCAGCACTAGCGGGAGTCGATTTTTCTCCTACGAGCAGTACTTC. This sequence encodes CASSTSGSRFFSYEQYF. This rearrangement joins TRBV11-2 to TRBJ2-7; 11 bases match TRBD2. The CDR3 consists of 17 residues. J was trimmed by 0 bases and V by 5 bases; bases with no gene match: 9. Per germline, CDR1 SGHAT and CDR2 FQNNGV.

The sample holds a few counts of this clonotype. The rearrangement uses TRBV5-6 and TRBJ1-1; the D is unclear. The CDR3 contains 14 residues. Germline assignment: CDR1 SGHDT and CDR2 YYEEEE. Trimming removed 2 bases from V and 1 base from J, with 9 bases in between. The CDR3 DNA sequence: TGTGCCAGCAGCTTCCCACCGGAGAACACTGAAGCTTTCTTT. This encodes CASSFPPENTEAFF.

This chain joins TRBV7-2 and TRBJ2-7, with D hard to call. Germline lookup yields CDR1 SGHTA and CDR2 FQGNSA. Trimming shortened V by 7 bases and J by 4 bases, and 11 bases separated the two germline ends. This CDR3 comprises 12 residues. CDR3 residues: CASTTGRYEQYF. CDR3 coding DNA: TGTGCCAGCACCACGGGCAGGTACGAGCAGTACTTC. The variable domain in full, with the rest retrieved from reference TRBV7-2 and TRBJ2-7, is GAGVSQSPSNKVTEKGKDVELRCDPISGHTALYWYRQSLGQGLEFLIYFQGNSAPDKSGLPSDRFSAERTGGSVSTLTIQRTQQEDSAVYLCASTTGRYEQYFGPGTRLTVT.

The sample holds a few counts of this clonotype. The V gene is TRBV29-1, the J gene TRBJ1-6; the match to TRBD1 covers 7 bases. The CDR3 is 14 amino acids. The V gene's germline CDR1 is SQVTM and CDR2 ANQGSEA. The V segment lost 4 bases and the J segment 7 bases; nucleotides outside the gene matches: 7. In nucleotides, the CDR3 is TGCAGCGTTGCATCAGGGGGTTCGAATTCACCCCTCCACTTT. Translating it yields CSVASGGSNSPLHF.

The table lists this clonotype with a few counts. The junction does not match germline at one end; this may be a read error. V usage is TRBV27 and J usage is TRBJ1-6; no reliable D call. The CDR3 runs to 14 residues. Germline V lookup: CDR1 MNHEY, CDR2 SMNVEV (reference sequence). CDR3 region: CAGSVSNYNSPLHF. CDR3 DNA sequence: TGTGCCGGCAGCGTGTCTAACTATAATTCACCCCTCCACTTT.